Listed below are T cell receptor beta chains from one sample, sequenced in a study of T cells in Graves' hyperthyroidism and ophthalmopathy. TCRdb re-analysed the multiplex PCR reads in MiXCR, keeping a single row per CDR3 protein. The repertoire consists of fewer than 650,000 distinct CDR3 sequences, with approximately 48% occurring once and the leading ten covering about 45%. The sample consisted of peripheral blood or thyroid tissue (not recorded which). These receptors all come from an adult woman with Graves' disease, either hyperthyroidism or ophthalmopathy (not recorded which). Both conserved end residues are part of each CDR3. D genes are given only for firm matches. A clone size is listed for some rows: how often the clone was seen (once, few, many), or a class if it is expanded.

TRBD1	TRBV9	TRBJ1-1	15	-	CASSEQTGQDDILFF	TGTGCCAGCAGCGAGCAAACCGGACAGGATGATATTCTTTTCTTT
-	TRBV5-1	TRBJ1-2	15	-	CASSLRGPTSYGYTF	TGCGCCAGCAGCTTGAGGGGACCAACTTCCTATGGCTACACCTTC
-	TRBV10-3	TRBJ2-7	13	-	CAISEGGGYEQYF	TGTGCCATCAGTGAAGGTGGGGGATACGAGCAGTACTTC
-	TRBV7-2	TRBJ1-2	15	-	CTSRGGTLTVYGYTF	TGTACCAGCAGAGGGGGGACATTGACCGTCTATGGCTACACCTTC
TRBD1	TRBV5-1	TRBJ2-7	16	many	CASSLIDRGHTYEQYF	TGCGCCAGCAGCTTAATCGACAGGGGCCATACCTACGAGCAGTACTTC
TRBD2	TRBV4-1	TRBJ2-2	17	-	CASSQGVTSGNTGELFF	TGCGCCAGCAGCCAAGGTGTGACTAGCGGGAACACCGGGGAGCTGTTTTTT
-	TRBV7-6	TRBJ1-4	16	few	CASSLNSRAVNEKLFF	TGTGCCAGCAGCTTGAATAGCCGGGCCGTTAATGAAAAACTGTTTTTT
-	TRBV10-3	TRBJ1-2	14	-	CAISERGGDYGYTF	TGTGCCATCAGTGAACGAGGAGGGGACTATGGCTACACCTTC
TRBD2	TRBV10-3	TRBJ2-5	16	once	CAIRKTSGRGQETQYF	TGTGCCATCAGGAAGACTAGCGGGAGAGGGCAAGAGACCCAGTACTTC
-	TRBV29-1	TRBJ2-5	15	-	CSVEAHGTAQETQYF	TGCAGCGTTGAAGCCCACGGAACGGCGCAAGAGACCCAGTACTTC
TRBD1	TRBV5-4	TRBJ1-5	13	-	CASSSDRGTIQHF	TGTGCCAGCAGCTCGGACAGGGGGACGATCCAGCATTTT
-	TRBV7-2	TRBJ2-7	15	-	CASSRGLETSYEQYF	TGTGCCAGCAGCAGAGGACTTGAAACCTCCTACGAGCAGTACTTC
-	TRBV6-5	TRBJ1-5	16	-	CASSYPGSGGGQPQHF	TGTGCCAGCAGTTACCCCGGGTCGGGCGGCGGTCAGCCCCAGCATTTT
-	TRBV20-1	TRBJ2-2	9	-	CSLPGSCFF	-
-	TRBV10-2	TRBJ1-2	13	-	CASSWTLNYGYTF	TGCGCCAGCAGTTGGACCCTAAACTATGGCTACACCTTC
-	TRBV20-1	TRBJ1-6	12	-	CSARDLTSPLHF	TGCAGTGCTAGAGATCTTACCTCACCCCTCCACTTT
TRBD1	TRBV2	TRBJ1-5	15	-	CASSQGGSAYQPQHF	TGTGCCAGTAGTCAGGGGGGTTCGGCGTATCAGCCCCAGCATTTT
-	TRBV7-9	TRBJ1-1	14	-	CASSYVGGNTEAFF	TGTGCCAGCAGCTATGTTGGGGGGAACACTGAAGCTTTCTTT
TRBD2	TRBV7-6	TRBJ2-7	17	-	CASSFGRGTSGQREQYF	TGTGCCAGCAGCTTTGGCCGCGGGACTAGCGGCCAGAGAGAGCAGTACTTC
TRBD2	TRBV6-1	TRBJ2-2	15	-	CASSEPGGRTGELFF	TGTGCCAGCAGTGAGCCGGGAGGACGCACCGGGGAGCTGTTTTTT
-	TRBV15	TRBJ1-4	15	-	CATSPRRGEREKLFF	TGTGCCACCAGCCCCCGCCGGGGGGAAAGGGAAAAACTGTTTTTT
-	TRBV29-1	TRBJ1-4	13	-	CSVELGLDEKLFF	TGCAGCGTTGAATTAGGGCTTGATGAAAAACTGTTTTTT
-	TRBV2	TRBJ1-5	15	-	CASSENRGALSNQHF	TGTGCCAGCAGTGAAAATAGGGGTGCCCTCAGCAATCAGCATTTT
-	TRBV3-2	TRBJ1-2	17	few	CASSPEGTGGEVYGYTF	TGTGCCAGCAGCCCGGAGGGGACAGGGGGCGAAGTCTATGGCTACACCTTC
TRBD1	TRBV20-1	TRBJ1-4	16	-	CSARDNRGSTNEKLFF	TGCAGTGCTAGAGACAACAGGGGGTCGACTAATGAAAAACTGTTTTTT
TRBD1	TRBV10-3	TRBJ2-2	15	-	CAIRGTGTNTGELFF	TGTGCCATCAGGGGGACAGGCACGAACACCGGGGAGCTGTTTTTT
-	TRBV10-3	TRBJ1-1	14	-	CAISTPGGETEAFF	TGTGCCATCAGTACCCCCGGCGGGGAGACGGAAGCTTTCTTT
-	TRBV30	TRBJ1-1	13	-	CAWSADRRTEAFF	TGTGCCTGGAGCGCGGACAGACGCACTGAAGCTTTCTTT
-	TRBV19	TRBJ2-7	14	-	CASSINKDFGEQYF	TGTGCCAGTAGTATCAACAAGGATTTTGGCGAGCAGTACTTC
TRBD1	TRBV9	TRBJ1-1	15	once	CASSVAQGGGTEAFF	TGTGCCAGCAGCGTAGCTCAGGGGGGAGGCACTGAAGCTTTCTTT
-	TRBV29-1	TRBJ1-1	12	-	CSAAKENTEAFF	TGCAGCGCCGCCAAGGAGAACACTGAAGCTTTCTTT
-	TRBV29-1	TRBJ1-1	14	-	CSVGSSQGNTEAFF	TGCAGCGTTGGATCTTCGCAGGGGAACACTGAAGCTTTCTTT
-	TRBV10-3	TRBJ1-5	15	-	CAISGGPEPNQPQHF	TGTGCCATCTCCGGGGGACCCGAACCGAATCAGCCCCAGCATTTT
-	TRBV20-1	TRBJ1-5	15	-	CSARDHRLGSAPQHF	TGCAGTGCTAGAGATCATCGTCTCGGATCAGCGCCCCAGCATTTT
TRBD1	TRBV9	TRBJ1-3	14	many	CASSVGGGGNTIYF	TGTGCCAGCAGCGTAGGAGGGGGCGGAAACACCATATATTTT
-	TRBV29-1	TRBJ1-5	12	-	CSVSQRNQPQHF	TGCAGCGTTTCTCAGAGGAATCAGCCCCAGCATTTT
-	TRBV2	TRBJ1-6	15	few	CAGTRGTGRGPPLHF	TGTGCCGGAACGCGGGGAACAGGACGGGGGCCACCCCTCCACTTT
-	TRBV2	TRBJ1-6	15	many	CASSERGIHNSPLHF	TGTGCCAGCAGTGAAAGGGGGATTCACAATTCACCCCTCCACTTT
-	TRBV24-1	TRBJ2-5	14	-	CATSVPGRQETQYF	TGTGCCACCAGTGTCCCGGGACGGCAAGAGACCCAGTACTTC
TRBD1	TRBV2	TRBJ1-2	15	once	CASRPGQGNNRGYTF	TGTGCCAGCAGACCGGGACAGGGGAACAATCGTGGCTACACCTTC
TRBD2	TRBV10-2	TRBJ2-5	15	-	CASSERLAGQETQYF	TGTGCCAGCAGTGAACGACTAGCGGGGCAAGAGACCCAGTACTTC
-	TRBV6-2/TRBV6-3	TRBJ1-1	11	many	CASRSRTEAFF	TGTGCCAGCAGGAGTCGTACTGAAGCTTTCTTT
TRBD1	TRBV24-1	TRBJ2-3	16	-	CATSASGTGNTDTQYF	TGTGCCACCAGTGCCTCCGGGACAGGGAACACAGATACGCAGTATTTT
-	TRBV3-1	TRBJ2-7	14	few	CASSQELQEFEQYF	TGTGCCAGCAGCCAAGAGCTACAGGAGTTCGAGCAGTACTTC
TRBD2	TRBV9	TRBJ2-3	15	-	CVSSVAGTSSDTQYF	TGTGTCAGCAGCGTGGCTGGGACTAGCTCAGATACGCAGTATTTT
-	TRBV20-1	TRBJ1-2	14	-	CSARDWGRLSGYTF	TGCAGTGCTAGAGATTGGGGTAGACTCTCGGGCTACACCTTC
-	TRBV20-1	TRBJ2-2	13	many	CSAPDPRNGELFF	TGCAGTGCTCCCGACCCCCGGAACGGGGAGCTGTTTTTT
-	TRBV7-3	TRBJ2-5	15	few	CASSVSGTSEETQYF	TGTGCCAGCAGCGTCTCAGGGACCTCCGAAGAGACCCAGTACTTC
-	TRBV29-1	TRBJ2-7	13	hyperexpanded	CSVEGGEFYEQYF	TGCAGCGTTGAAGGGGGTGAGTTCTACGAGCAGTACTTC
-	TRBV28	TRBJ1-5	12	few	CASTSRNQPQHF	TGTGCCAGCACCTCGAGAAATCAGCCCCAGCATTTT
TRBD1	TRBV10-3	TRBJ1-1	16	-	CAISEAPGQLNTEAFF	TGTGCCATCAGTGAGGCCCCGGGACAGCTGAACACTGAAGCTTTCTTT
-	TRBV19	TRBJ1-2	15	many	CASTATKVEGYGYTF	TGTGCCAGTACCGCTACAAAGGTCGAGGGCTATGGCTACACCTTC